The rows below give T cell receptor beta chains drawn from one sample of a study of CD8+ T cells in alopecia areata. Sequencing used immunoSEQ multiplex PCR; TCRdb keeps in-frame clones, though not all of them. This table has about 140,000 clones, approximately 49% appearing once. Specimen: CD4+ T cells sorted from blood, collected at week 0. These receptors all come from a human donor with alopecia areata. Each CDR3 is given with its conserved first and last residue. Each record gives: V gene, clone size, J gene, D gene, CDR3 DNA, CDR3 protein. The D gene is left open where the match is weak. Where a row states a size, it is once, few, many or the class of an expanded clone; other rows omit it.

TRBV29-1	few	TRBJ2-7	TRBD1	TGCAGCGTGACAGGGGCCTACGAGCAGTACTTC	CSVTGAYEQYF
TRBV4-1	-	TRBJ1-3	TRBD1	TGCGCCAGCAGCCAACTTAGGGACAGGGTACGCGGAAACACCATATATTTT	CASSQLRDRVRGNTIYF
TRBV2	once	TRBJ2-5	-	TGTGCCAGCAGTGAAGGTGGAGGGTACGAGACCCAGTACTTC	CASSEGGGYETQYF
TRBV29-1	-	TRBJ2-7	-	TGCAGCGTTGAAGACCCCCCGGGCGAGCAGTACTTC	CSVEDPPGEQYF
TRBV7-2	-	TRBJ2-4	TRBD2	TGTGCCAGCAGCCCCCCTTCTAGCGGGAGGGATTGGGACATTCAGTACTTC	CASSPPSSGRDWDIQYF
TRBV28	-	TRBJ1-2	-	TGTGCCAGCATGGTACAGTCGCCGTATGGCTACACCTTC	CASMVQSPYGYTF
TRBV2	few	TRBJ2-3	-	TGTGCCAGCAGTGTGAGGAACACAGATACGCAGTATTTT	CASSVRNTDTQYF
TRBV19	-	TRBJ1-2	-	TGTGCCAGTGCGCAGGGGCACACTCCCTATGGCTACACCTTC	CASAQGHTPYGYTF
TRBV5-1	-	TRBJ1-1	-	TGCGCCAGCAGCTTGGTGACAGGAGTAATGAACACTGAAGCTTTCTTT	CASSLVTGVMNTEAFF
TRBV9	-	TRBJ2-3	-	TGTGCCAGCAAACGGGCCGTCACAGATACGCAGTATTTT	CASKRAVTDTQYF
TRBV7-2	-	TRBJ2-3	-	TGTGCCAGCAGCTCGGGTGGAAGCACAGATACGCAGTATTTT	CASSSGGSTDTQYF
TRBV6-5	-	TRBJ2-5	TRBD1	TGTGCCAGCAGCGACCGATCAGGGGGCCGGGGGACCCAGTACTTC	CASSDRSGGRGTQYF